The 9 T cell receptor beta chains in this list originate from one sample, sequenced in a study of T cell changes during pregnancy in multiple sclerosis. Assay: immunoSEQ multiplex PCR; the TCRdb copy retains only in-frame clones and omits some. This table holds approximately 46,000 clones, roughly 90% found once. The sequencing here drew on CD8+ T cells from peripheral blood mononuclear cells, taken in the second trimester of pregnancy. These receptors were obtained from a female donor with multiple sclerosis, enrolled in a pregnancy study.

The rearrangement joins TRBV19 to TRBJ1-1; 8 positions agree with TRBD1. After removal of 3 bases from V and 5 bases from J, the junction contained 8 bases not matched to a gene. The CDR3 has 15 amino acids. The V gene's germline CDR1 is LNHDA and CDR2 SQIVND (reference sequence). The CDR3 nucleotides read TGTGCCAGTAGTATCCCTCCAGGGGGCCGGACTGAAGCTTTCTTT. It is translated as CASSIPPGGRTEAFF. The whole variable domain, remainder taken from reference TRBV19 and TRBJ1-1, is DGGITQSPKYLFRKEGQNVTLSCEQNLNHDAMYWYRQDPGQGLRLIYYSQIVNDFQKGDIAEGYSVSREKKESFPLTVTSAQKNPTAFYLCASSIPPGGRTEAFFGQGTRLTVV.

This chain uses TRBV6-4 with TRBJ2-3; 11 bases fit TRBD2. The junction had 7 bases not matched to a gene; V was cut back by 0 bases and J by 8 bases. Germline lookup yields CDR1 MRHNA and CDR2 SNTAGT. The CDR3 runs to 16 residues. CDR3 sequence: CASSDSSGGGLGTQYF. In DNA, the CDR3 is TGTGCCAGCAGTGACTCTAGCGGGGGGGGATTAGGTACGCAGTATTTT.

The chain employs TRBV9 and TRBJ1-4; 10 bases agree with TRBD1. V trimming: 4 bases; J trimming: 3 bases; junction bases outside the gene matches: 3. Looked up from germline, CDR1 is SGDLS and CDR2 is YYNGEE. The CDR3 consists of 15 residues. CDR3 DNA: TGTGCCAGCAGCTCTGGACAGGGGGCTAATGAAAAACTGTTTTTT. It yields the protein CASSSGQGANEKLFF. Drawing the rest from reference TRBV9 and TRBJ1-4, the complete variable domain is DSGVTQTPKHLITATGQRVTLRCSPRSGDLSVYWYQQSLDQGLQFLIQYYNGEERAKGNILERFSAQQFPDLHSELNLSSLELGDSALYFCASSSGQGANEKLFFGSGTQLSVL.

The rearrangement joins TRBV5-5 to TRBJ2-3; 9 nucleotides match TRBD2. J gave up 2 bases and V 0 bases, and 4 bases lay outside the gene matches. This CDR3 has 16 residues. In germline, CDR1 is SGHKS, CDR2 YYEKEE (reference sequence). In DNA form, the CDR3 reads TGTGCCAGCAGCTTGGTATCTAGCGGGATCACAGATACGCAGTATTTT. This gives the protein CASSLVSSGITDTQYF.

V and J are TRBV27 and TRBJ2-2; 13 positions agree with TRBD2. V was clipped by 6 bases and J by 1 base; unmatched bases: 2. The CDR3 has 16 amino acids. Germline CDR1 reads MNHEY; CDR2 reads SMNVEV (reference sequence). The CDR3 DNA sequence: TGTGCCAGCAGAGGACTAGCGGGGGAGAACACCGGGGAGCTGTTTTTT. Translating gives CASRGLAGENTGELFF.

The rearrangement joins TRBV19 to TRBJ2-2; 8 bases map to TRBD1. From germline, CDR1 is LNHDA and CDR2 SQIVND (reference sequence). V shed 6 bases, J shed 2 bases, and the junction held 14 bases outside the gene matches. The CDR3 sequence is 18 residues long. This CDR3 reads CASRRDRKKGTNTGELFF. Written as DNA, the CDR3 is TGTGCCAGTAGGAGGGACAGGAAAAAGGGGACAAACACCGGGGAGCTGTTTTTT.

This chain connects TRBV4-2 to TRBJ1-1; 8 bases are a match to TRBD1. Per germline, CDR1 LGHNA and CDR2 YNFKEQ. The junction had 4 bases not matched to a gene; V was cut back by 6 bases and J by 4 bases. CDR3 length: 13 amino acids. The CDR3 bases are TGTGCCAGCAGTCCTACAGGGGGCACTGAAGCTTTCTTT. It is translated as CASSPTGGTEAFF.

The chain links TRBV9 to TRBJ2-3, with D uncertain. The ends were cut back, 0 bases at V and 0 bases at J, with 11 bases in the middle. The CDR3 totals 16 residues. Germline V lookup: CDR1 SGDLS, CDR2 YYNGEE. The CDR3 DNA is TGTGCCAGCAGCGTAGGCGGTCTAGTAAGCACAGATACGCAGTATTTT. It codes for CASSVGGLVSTDTQYF.

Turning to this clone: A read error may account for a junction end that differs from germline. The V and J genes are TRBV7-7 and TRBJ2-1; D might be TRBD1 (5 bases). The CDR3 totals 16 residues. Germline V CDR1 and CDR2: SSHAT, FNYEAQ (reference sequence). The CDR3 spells CASSITNRRPYNEQFF. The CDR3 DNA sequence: TGTGCTAGCAGCATCACGAACAGGAGACCCTACAATGAGCAGTTCTTC.